Following are 18 T cell receptor beta chains from one sample sequenced in a study of CD8+ T cells in alopecia areata (dated by TCRdb to 2016 to 2019). The sample's time point, from its label and the paper: 20 to 30 weeks on oral tofacitinib. The treatment or condition label on this specimen signifies: oral pan-JAK inhibitor, 5-10 mg twice daily. The library was generated by the immunoSEQ multiplex PCR assay. RNA was extracted from all samples and reverse transcribed into cDNA as template for TCR sequencing. TCRdb retrieved this table from immuneACCESS and kept in-frame rearrangements only. Not all clones are present; in checked studies, unresolved V genes account for under half, and no reason is known for the remainder. This sample comprises around 270,000 clones, 58% of them detected only once. The ten top clones hold more than 1.5% of the sample. The specimen comprised CD4+ T cells sorted from blood, sampled at week 24, from a patient treated with tofacitinib. These receptors were obtained from a human donor with alopecia areata.

This rearrangement joins TRBV6-1 to TRBJ1-1; D might be TRBD1 (5 bases). Germline V CDR1 and CDR2: MNHNS, SASEGT. This CDR3 region has 12 residues. V was pared by 9 bases and J by 7 bases, with 15 bases between. CDR3 DNA sequence: TGTGCCAGTTCGAGCAGGGTCGGTGAAGCTTTCTTT. It specifies CASSSRVGEAFF.

The chain uses TRBV2 and TRBJ1-6; D is ambiguous. The V end lost 5 bases, the J end lost 8 bases, and 10 bases lay between the germline ends. The CDR3 extends over 13 amino acids. From germline, CDR1 is SNHLY and CDR2 FYNNEI. The chain's CDR3 is CASSPGRDSPLHF. DNA for the CDR3: TGTGCCAGCAGTCCCGGGCGGGATTCACCCCTCCACTTT.

The chain uses TRBV27 and TRBJ1-5, with TRBD1 as a possible D gene (5 bases). V dropped 4 bases and J dropped 1 base, with 11 bases sitting between them. The CDR3 totals 15 residues. Germline V gives CDR1 MNHEY, CDR2 SMNVEV (reference sequence). CDR3 DNA: TGTGCCAGCAGTTCTGACAGAGGGAGCAATCAGCCCCAGCATTTT. This codes for CASSSDRGSNQPQHF.

This chain joins TRBV6-5 and TRBJ1-2; D is ambiguous. This CDR3 region has 14 residues. Germline V gene data show CDR1 as MNHEY and CDR2 as SVGAGI. Trimming removed 4 bases from V and 4 bases from J, with 13 bases in between. The chain's CDR3 is CASSSPAGRYGYTF. The CDR3 DNA is TGTGCCAGCAGTTCCCCAGCGGGCCGCTATGGCTACACCTTC.

J is TRBJ1-6 and V is TRBV19; unclear D gene. Germline-derived CDR1 and CDR2 are LNHDA and SQIVND (reference sequence). CDR3 length: 12 residues. With 10 bases removed from V and 6 bases from J, the gap between germline ends came to 10 bases. CDR3 in DNA: TGTGCCACCACAGATTTTAATTCACCCCTCCACTTT. Amino acid sequence: CATTDFNSPLHF.

This clone has a handful of counts. The chain recombines TRBV18 with TRBJ2-4; either TRBD1 or TRBD2 may supply D (6 bases each). Trimming took off 2 bases at V and 6 bases at J, with 17 bases between the two ends. The germline gives CDR1 KGHSH, CDR2 LQKENI. This CDR3 is 16 amino acids long. CDR3 DNA: TGTGCCAGCTCACCAAGAGGGGGGAACGAAGGAAACATTCAGTACTTC. Amino acids: CASSPRGGNEGNIQYF.

The V call is TRBV25-1, the J call TRBJ2-2, with D hard to call. The V gene lost 3 bases and the J gene lost 6 bases, with 14 bases spanning the gap. This CDR3 spans 15 amino acids. CDR1 MGHDK and CDR2 SYGVNS come from the germline V gene. The CDR3 DNA sequence: TGTGCCAGCAGTGATACCTCGGTTCTCGCCGGGGAGCTGTTTTTT. This gives the protein CASSDTSVLAGELFF.

The V gene is TRBV6-1, the J gene TRBJ2-7; tentative D call: TRBD2 (5 bases). This CDR3 has 13 residues. The V and J ends lost 4 bases and 1 base respectively, with 8 bases between them. Germline lookup yields CDR1 MNHNS and CDR2 SASEGT. CDR3 bases: TGTGCCAGCAGTGGCGGGCAATCCTACGAGCAGTACTTC. Encoded protein: CASSGGQSYEQYF.

This clone was seen once. The chain joins TRBV30 to TRBJ1-1; a weak D match, TRBD1 (6 bases). Germline values: CDR1 GTSNPN, CDR2 SVGIG (reference sequence). The CDR3 is made up of 14 amino acids. V was cut by 5 bases and J by 6 bases, with 19 bases left in between. The DNA for the CDR3 is TGTGCCTGGTCTAGGGGGTCCGACGTATCTGAAGCTTTCTTT. It is translated as CAWSRGSDVSEAFF.

The chain recombines TRBV7-2 with TRBJ2-7; TRBD1 aligns across 10 bases. With V trimmed by 6 bases and J by 2 bases, 16 bases remained unmatched. From germline, CDR1 is SGHTA and CDR2 FQGNSA. This CDR3 region has 18 residues. DNA for the CDR3: TGTGCCAGCAGTCCCCGGGACAGGGGCCGGCCCCATCCCTACGAGCAGTACTTC. The encoded protein is CASSPRDRGRPHPYEQYF.

This clone was seen a handful of times. The rearrangement uses TRBV29-1 and TRBJ1-2; TRBD1 agrees at 9 bases. The junction had 13 bases not matched to a gene; V was cut back by 4 bases and J by 7 bases. Germline CDR1 is SQVTM and CDR2 is ANQGSEA. CDR3 length: 15 residues. CDR3 in amino acids: CSVGLGPGTGLGYTF. The CDR3 coding sequence is TGCAGCGTTGGGCTTGGTCCCGGGACAGGGCTTGGCTACACCTTC.

This rearrangement joins TRBV5-1 to TRBJ2-7; D may correspond to TRBD1 or TRBD2 (5 bases each). With 0 bases removed from V and 0 bases from J, the gap between germline ends came to 7 bases. Germline V gene lookup returns CDR1 SGHRS and CDR2 YFSETQ. The CDR3 covers 14 residues. CDR3 bases: TGCGCCAGCAGCTTGGAAGGGACCTCCTACGAGCAGTACTTC. Its protein is CASSLEGTSYEQYF.

The gene calls are TRBV5-1 and TRBJ2-5; 7 positions match TRBD1. V was clipped by 3 bases and J by 0 bases; unmatched bases: 2. The CDR3 is made up of 14 amino acids. CDR1 is SGHRS, CDR2 YFSETQ, per germline. DNA for the CDR3: TGCGCCAGCAGCTCCACAGGGGACCAAGAGACCCAGTACTTC. Amino acids: CASSSTGDQETQYF.

This rearrangement joins TRBV23-1 to TRBJ2-5; D possibly corresponds to TRBD2 (5 bases). TRBV23-1 is an ORF, with its function uncertain. This CDR3 has 16 amino acids. Trimming took 0 bases from V and 1 from J, leaving 12 bases between them. DNA of the CDR3: TGCGCCAGCAGTCAATCCCCGTTTGGAGGCCAAGAGACCCAGTACTTC. Its protein is CASSQSPFGGQETQYF.

The chain recombines TRBV2 with TRBJ2-3, with D unresolved. Per germline, CDR1 SNHLY and CDR2 FYNNEI. CDR3 length: 13 residues. V dropped 11 bases and J dropped 4 bases, with 16 bases sitting between them. As DNA, the CDR3 is TGTGCCGGCTTCCCGGGCGCGGCAGATACGCAGTATTTT. Its protein is CAGFPGAADTQYF.

This clone was picked up a small number of times. CDR3 sequence (DNA): TGCAGCGCTGCGGACAGAGGCTACGAGCAGTACTTC. It encodes CSAADRGYEQYF. The V and J genes are TRBV29-1 and TRBJ2-7; weak D call: TRBD1 (6 bases). The CDR3 length is 12 residues. Germline values: CDR1 SQVTM, CDR2 ANQGSEA. Between the trimmed V and J ends, which lost 7 bases and 3 bases, there was a span of 13 bases.

The genes are TRBV9 and TRBJ2-5; 8 positions agree with TRBD1. Germline CDR1 is SGDLS and CDR2 is YYNGEE. V lost 4 bases to trimming and J lost 5 bases; unmatched junction nucleotides: 19. The length of the CDR3 is 18 residues. CDR3 nucleotide sequence: TGTGCCAGCAGCCCAGGGAGAGGACAGGGCGGTCAGGGCGAGACCCAGTACTTC. It yields the protein CASSPGRGQGGQGETQYF.

This clone was seen a few times. The V call is TRBV29-1, the J call TRBJ2-5; 7 nucleotides align to TRBD1. The V gene end was trimmed by 7 bases and the J gene end by 3 bases; junction bases not matched to a gene: 8. Germline values: CDR1 SQVTM, CDR2 ANQGSEA. This CDR3 spans 13 amino acids. The CDR3, as DNA: TGCAGCGCATCCGGGACAGTCAAAGAGACCCAGTACTTC. Amino acids: CSASGTVKETQYF.